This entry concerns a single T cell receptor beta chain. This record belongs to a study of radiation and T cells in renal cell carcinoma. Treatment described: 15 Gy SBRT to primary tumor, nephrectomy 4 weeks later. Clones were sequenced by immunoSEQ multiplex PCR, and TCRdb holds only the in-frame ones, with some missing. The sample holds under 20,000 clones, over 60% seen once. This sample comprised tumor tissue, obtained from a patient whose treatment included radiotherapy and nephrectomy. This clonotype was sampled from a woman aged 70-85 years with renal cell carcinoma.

CDR3 sequence reads: CASSLASTYTF. The CDR3 DNA sequence: TGTGCCAGCAGCTTGGCCAGCACCTACACCTTC. V usage is TRBV5-6 and J usage is TRBJ1-2; the D is unclear. The CDR3 is 11 residues long. Trimming shortened V by 0 bases and J by 10 bases, and 7 bases separated the two germline ends. Per germline, CDR1 SGHDT and CDR2 YYEEEE. Full variable domain (rest looked up from reference TRBV5-6 and TRBJ1-2): DAGVTQSPTHLIKTRGQQVTLRCSPKSGHDTVSWYQQALGQGPQFIFQYYEEEERQRGNFPDRFSGHQFPNYSSELNVNALLLGDSALYLCASSLASTYTFGSGTRLTVV.